Listed here are 25 T cell receptor beta chains from one sample, sequenced in a study of cytomegalovirus exposure and HLA in healthy donors. The PCR had 60 Vbeta and 13 Jbeta primers. Assay: immunoSEQ multiplex PCR; the TCRdb copy retains only in-frame clones and omits some. The sample includes 150,000 to 200,000 clones, around 80% of them seen just once. The sequenced sample was PBMCs. These receptors were obtained from a human donor in good health.

The chain joins TRBV7-9 to TRBJ2-5, with TRBD2 matching 10 bases. The CDR3 sequence is 15 residues long. CDR1 is SEHNR and CDR2 is FQNEAQ in the germline V gene (reference sequence). J gave up 5 bases and V 3 bases, and 6 bases lay outside the gene matches. DNA for the CDR3: TGTGCCAGCAGCTTCCCCGGACTAGCGGTGGAGACCCAGTACTTC. It codes for CASSFPGLAVETQYF. The full variable domain, its missing parts supplied by reference TRBV7-9 and TRBJ2-5, is DTGVSQNPRHKITKRGQNVTFRCDPISEHNRLYWYRQTLGQGPEFLTYFQNEAQLEKSRLLSDRFSAERPKGSFSTLEIQRTEQGDSAMYLCASSFPGLAVETQYFGPGTRLLVL.

This clone came up once. The rearrangement uses TRBV27 and TRBJ1-1; perhaps TRBD1 as D (6 bases). Germline CDR1 MNHEY, CDR2 SMNVEV (reference sequence). CDR3 size: 15 residues. Trimming took 6 bases from V and 1 from J, leaving 15 bases between them. CDR3 sequence reads: CASSHRVVPNTEAFF. The CDR3 DNA is TGTGCCAGCAGCCACAGGGTGGTTCCGAACACTGAAGCTTTCTTT.

The J gene is TRBJ1-6, the V gene TRBV6-1, with D perhaps matching TRBD1 (6 bases). The V gene lost 2 bases and the J gene lost 4 bases, with 9 bases spanning the gap. CDR1 MNHNS and CDR2 SASEGT come from the germline V gene. CDR3 length: 15 amino acids. CDR3 in DNA: TGTGCCAGCAGTGAACCGGGACAATATAATTCACCCCTCCACTTT. Its protein is CASSEPGQYNSPLHF.

This clone appeared once. This sequence joins TRBV6-6 and TRBJ2-7; the D gene is possibly TRBD1 (6 bases). Germline lookup yields CDR1 MNHNY and CDR2 SVGAGI (reference sequence). V was clipped by 5 bases and J by 2 bases, with 13 bases between them. This CDR3 spans 14 amino acids. This CDR3 is CASSPVGHTYEQYF. DNA for the CDR3: TGTGCCAGCAGTCCAGTGGGACACACCTACGAGCAGTACTTC.

The chain couples TRBV19 to TRBJ2-6; D is perhaps TRBD1 (5 bases). Germline V gene data show CDR1 as LNHDA and CDR2 as SQIVND (reference sequence). This CDR3 spans 13 amino acids. V lost 9 bases to trimming and J lost 3 bases, with 9 bases between them. Written as DNA, the CDR3 is TGTGCCAGCAGGGCGAATGGGGCCAACGTCCTGACTTTC. Amino acids: CASRANGANVLTF.

This clone was picked up one time. The chain uses TRBV5-1 and TRBJ2-7; 7 nucleotides agree with TRBD1. The CDR3 spans 15 residues. Germline assignment: CDR1 SGHRS and CDR2 YFSETQ. Losses at the gene ends were 3 bases for V and 4 bases for J; bases not matched to a gene: 10. CDR3: CASSSEGASGYEQYF. The CDR3 nucleotides are TGCGCCAGCAGCTCCGAGGGGGCGAGCGGTTACGAGCAGTACTTC.

This sequence joins TRBV5-1 and TRBJ2-3; TRBD2 aligns across 12 bases. The CDR3 runs to 15 residues. Germline CDR1 is SGHRS and CDR2 is YFSETQ. The V and J ends lost 4 bases and 5 bases, in that order; junction bases with no gene match: 5. The CDR3 protein is CASSTGTSGLDTQYF. The CDR3 DNA follows: TGCGCCAGCAGCACCGGGACTAGCGGGCTAGATACGCAGTATTTT.

This clone was seen a handful of times. The rearrangement joins TRBV6-5 to TRBJ1-2; D perhaps matches TRBD1 (6 bases). The CDR3 sequence is 15 residues long. In germline, CDR1 is MNHEY, CDR2 SVGAGI. V shed 0 bases and J shed 2 bases, with 10 bases lying between them. The chain's CDR3 is CASSYSGAGNYGYTF. In DNA form, the CDR3 reads TGTGCCAGCAGTTACTCGGGGGCTGGGAACTATGGCTACACCTTC.

The V gene is TRBV6-5, the J gene TRBJ2-3, with 9 bases that match TRBD2. Germline lookup yields CDR1 MNHEY and CDR2 SVGAGI. With 6 bases clipped from V and 6 bases from J, the junction kept 7 bases outside the gene matches. The CDR3 has 14 residues. The CDR3 sequence is CASSGGGGADTQYF. The CDR3 nucleotides read TGTGCCAGCAGCGGGGGCGGGGGGGCTGATACGCAGTATTTT.

The chain combines TRBV29-1 with TRBJ1-1, with D possibly being TRBD1 (5 bases). The V end was cut by 4 bases, the J end by 5 bases, with 14 bases between. This CDR3 is 13 amino acids long. Germline CDR1 is SQVTM and CDR2 is ANQGSEA. CDR3 in amino acids: CSVAAGRSTEAFF. CDR3 DNA: TGCAGCGTTGCAGCAGGGAGGTCAACTGAAGCTTTCTTT. The variable domain in full, with the rest retrieved from reference TRBV29-1 and TRBJ1-1, is SAVISQKPSRDICQRGTSLTIQCQVDSQVTMMFWYRQQPGQSLTLIATANQGSEATYESGFVIDKFPISRPNLTFSTLTVSNMSPEDSSIYLCSVAAGRSTEAFFGQGTRLTVV.

This chain links TRBV7-2 with TRBJ1-1; D unclear. CDR1 and CDR2 from the germline V gene are SGHTA and FQGNSA. V lost 1 base and J 4 bases, leaving 4 bases between the germline ends. CDR3 length equals 12 residues. The CDR3 bases are TGTGCCAGCAGCTTAGGAGTCACTGAAGCTTTCTTT. This translates into CASSLGVTEAFF.

The chain recombines TRBV19 with TRBJ2-1, with 7 bases lining up with TRBD2. Looked up from germline, CDR1 is LNHDA and CDR2 is SQIVND (reference sequence). V dropped 5 bases and J dropped 1; count of bases not matched to a gene: 5. This CDR3 has 15 amino acids. CDR3 sequence reads: CASSPGGGSYNEQFF. Here the CDR3 DNA reads TGTGCCAGTAGTCCCGGGGGAGGGTCCTACAATGAGCAGTTCTTC.

The chain joins TRBV4-3 to TRBJ1-2, with 9 bases matching TRBD1. In germline, CDR1 is LGHNA, CDR2 YSLEER. V shed 3 bases, J shed 5 bases, and the junction held 10 bases outside the gene matches. This CDR3 is 16 amino acids long. The CDR3 bases are TGCGCCAGCAGCCAGCCCGGGACAGGGAGGATTTATGGCTACACCTTC. This sequence encodes CASSQPGTGRIYGYTF.

CDR3 in amino acids: CVRGGGQEQYF. For the CDR3, the DNA is TGCGTCCGAGGCGGGGGGCAGGAGCAGTACTTC. V is TRBV20-1 and J is TRBJ2-7, with 8 nucleotides matching TRBD2. There are 11 residues in the CDR3. Germline V CDR1 and CDR2: DFQATT, SNEGSKA (reference sequence).

This clone is a singleton in its sample. The chain joins TRBV5-6 to TRBJ1-2; no clear D. The CDR3 has 13 residues. The V end was cut by 0 bases, the J end by 6 bases, with 9 bases between. Per the germline V gene, CDR1 is SGHDT and CDR2 is YYEEEE. The DNA of the CDR3 is TGTGCCAGCAGCTTGGACAGCCGAGATGGCTACACCTTC. Protein product: CASSLDSRDGYTF.

This chain uses TRBV15 with TRBJ2-1; the match to TRBD2 covers 7 bases. The CDR3 is 15 residues long. The trim removed 3 bases at V and 10 bases at J, leaving 12 bases unmatched. From germline, CDR1 is LNHNV and CDR2 YYDKDF (reference sequence). The DNA of the CDR3 is TGTGCCACCAGCAGGGGGGTTCGGGAGGAGGGCGAGCAGTTCTTC. Protein product: CATSRGVREEGEQFF. The complete variable domain, with remaining parts taken from reference TRBV15 and TRBJ2-1, reads DAMVIQNPRYQVTQFGKPVTLSCSQTLNHNVMYWYQQKSSQAPKLLFHYYDKDFNNEADTPDNFQSRRPNTSFCFLDIRSPGLGDTAMYLCATSRGVREEGEQFFGPGTRLTVL.

The chain carries TRBV5-1 and TRBJ2-2; possible D gene TRBD1, 5 bases. The CDR3 runs 15 residues. Trimming stripped 5 bases from V and 2 bases from J, with 13 bases between. The germline V gene encodes CDR1 SGHRS and CDR2 YFSETQ. CDR3 bases: TGCGCCAGCAGTATTAGGACATACAACACCGGGGAGCTGTTTTTT. Its protein is CASSIRTYNTGELFF.

The chain combines TRBV5-5 with TRBJ1-1; D is unresolved. The CDR3 has 12 amino acids. CDR1 is SGHKS, CDR2 YYEKEE, per germline (reference sequence). Trimming removed 4 bases at V and 11 bases at J, with 15 bases between. The CDR3 region has the DNA TGTGCCAGCAGCCCCTCAGACGGGAGGGCTTTCTTT. Translated: CASSPSDGRAFF. The whole variable domain, filled in from reference TRBV5-5 and TRBJ1-1, reads DAGVTQSPTHLIKTRGQQVTLRCSPISGHKSVSWYQQVLGQGPQFIFQYYEKEERGRGNFPDRFSARQFPNYSSELNVNALLLGDSALYLCASSPSDGRAFFGQGTRLTVV.

The gene calls are TRBV6-5 and TRBJ2-4, with 7 bases aligning to TRBD1. V lost 2 bases, J lost 0 bases, and 4 bases stayed unmatched. The CDR3 is 16 amino acids. Germline-derived CDR1 and CDR2 are MNHEY and SVGAGI. This CDR3 is CASSYGTVIAKNIQYF. For the CDR3, the DNA is TGTGCCAGCAGTTACGGGACAGTTATAGCCAAAAACATTCAGTACTTC.

This chain links TRBV6-6 with TRBJ1-6; TRBD1 might be the D (5 bases). Germline loops: CDR1 MNHNY, CDR2 SVGAGI (reference sequence). This CDR3 comprises 14 residues. Trimming took off 2 bases at V and 7 bases at J, with 9 bases between the two ends. The CDR3 DNA is TGTGCCAGCAGTTACAGGGGTCAGAATTCACCCCTCCACTTT. Its protein product is CASSYRGQNSPLHF.

This sequence joins TRBV4-3 and TRBJ2-7; 7 bases are a match to TRBD1. After removal of 0 bases from V and 2 bases from J, the junction contained 7 bases not matched to a gene. Germline loops: CDR1 LGHNA, CDR2 YSLEER. CDR3 length: 16 residues. DNA of the CDR3: TGCGCCAGCAGCCAAGATGTAAGACAGGGCGCCTACGAGCAGTACTTC. It yields the protein CASSQDVRQGAYEQYF.

The chain joins TRBV5-6 to TRBJ1-6, with D possibly TRBD1 on 6 matching bases. With 1 base removed from V and 3 bases from J, the gap between germline ends came to 11 bases. CDR1 SGHDT and CDR2 YYEEEE come from the germline V gene. The CDR3 consists of 16 residues. CDR3 residues: CASSLQGLDYNSPLHF. The CDR3 region has the DNA TGTGCCAGCAGCTTGCAGGGGCTGGACTATAATTCACCCCTCCACTTT.

The chain uses TRBV5-1 and TRBJ2-7, with 7 bases matching TRBD1. The CDR3 is 14 amino acids. V shed 4 bases and J 2 bases; nucleotides not matched to a gene: 6. Germline V gives CDR1 SGHRS, CDR2 YFSETQ. The CDR3, as DNA: TGCGCCAGCAGCGCGACGGGACAGCCCTACGAGCAGTACTTC. Its protein product is CASSATGQPYEQYF.

The V and J genes are TRBV7-8 and TRBJ2-7; no clear D gene. This CDR3 has 14 amino acids. Trimming stripped 2 bases from V and 4 bases from J, with 12 bases between. Germline V lookup: CDR1 SGHVS, CDR2 FQNEAQ. The CDR3 sequence: CASSLSTEYYEQYF. CDR3 in DNA: TGTGCCAGCAGCTTATCTACAGAGTATTACGAGCAGTACTTC. Full variable domain (remainder filled in from reference TRBV7-8 and TRBJ2-7): GAGVSQSPRYKVAKRGQDVALRCDPISGHVSLFWYQQALGQGPEFLTYFQNEAQLDKSGLPSDRFFAERPEGSVSTLKIQRTQQEDSAVYLCASSLSTEYYEQYFGPGTRLTVT.

The chain links TRBV5-1 to TRBJ2-5; 8 nucleotides align to TRBD2. The germline V gene encodes CDR1 SGHRS and CDR2 YFSETQ. This CDR3 region has 15 residues. The junction had 6 bases not matched to a gene; V was cut back by 4 bases and J by 1 base. The CDR3 region has the DNA TGCGCCAGCAGCCCCTGGGGGACTAGCCAAGAGACCCAGTACTTC. It specifies CASSPWGTSQETQYF.